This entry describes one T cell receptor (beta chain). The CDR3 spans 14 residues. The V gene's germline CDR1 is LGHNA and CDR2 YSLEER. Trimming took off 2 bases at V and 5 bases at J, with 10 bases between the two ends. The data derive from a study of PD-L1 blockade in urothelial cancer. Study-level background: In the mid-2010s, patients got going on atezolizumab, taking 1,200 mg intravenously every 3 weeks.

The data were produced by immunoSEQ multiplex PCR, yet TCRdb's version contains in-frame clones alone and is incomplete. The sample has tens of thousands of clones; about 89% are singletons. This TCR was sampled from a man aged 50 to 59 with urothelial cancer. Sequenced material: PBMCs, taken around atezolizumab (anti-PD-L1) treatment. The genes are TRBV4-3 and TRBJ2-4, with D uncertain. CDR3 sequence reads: CASSQLVGQNIQYF. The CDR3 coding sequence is TGCGCCAGCAGCCAACTTGTCGGTCAAAACATTCAGTACTTC.